A selection of T cell receptor beta chains follows, all from one sample in a study of identifying expanded T cells in peripheral blood. The repertoire was sequenced with immunoSEQ multiplex PCR; TCRdb's copy has only in-frame clones and lacks some. This sample carries more than 95,000 clones, more than 75% of them seen once, and the ten largest clones take 3.3%. Sequenced material: blood. The source of these receptors is a person aged 18 to 75 in good health. Each CDR3 is given with its conserved first and last residue. The D gene is left open where the match is weak. Clone size, where shown, is once, few, many, or a class for clones that have expanded.

>TRBD2|TRBV7-6|.|15|TRBJ2-1
TGTGCCAGCAGCTTAGCACTAGCGGGGACCCATGAGCAGTTCTTC
CASSLALAGTHEQFF
>.|TRBV4-1|.|15|TRBJ1-6
TGCGCCAGCAGCCTCAAGACAGAGGGGAATTCACCCCTCCACTTT
CASSLKTEGNSPLHF
>.|TRBV6-6|.|12|TRBJ2-7
TGTGCCAGCAGTTACTTCGGGGGAGAGCAGTACTTC
CASSYFGGEQYF
>.|TRBV2|.|10|TRBJ2-5
TGTGCCAGCAGGCAAGAGACCCAGTACTTC
CASRQETQYF
>.|TRBV2|.|14|TRBJ1-1
TGTGCCAGCTCCTCCCAAGCGGGGAACACTGAAGCTTTCTTT
CASSSQAGNTEAFF
>.|TRBV5-5|.|15|TRBJ2-5
TGTGCCAGCAGCTCTCTAGAAGGGGGGCGAGAGACCCAGTACTTC
CASSSLEGGRETQYF
>.|TRBV30|.|12|TRBJ1-5
TGTGCCTGGTCCAGGGCCAATCAGCCCCAGCATTTT
CAWSRANQPQHF
>.|TRBV11-3|few|12|TRBJ1-1
TGTGCCAGCAGGTCGTGGAACACTGAAGCTTTCTTT
CASRSWNTEAFF
>TRBD1|TRBV25-1|.|16|TRBJ1-2
TGTGCCAGCAGTGAGCTAGCAGGGGGGTCGCGCTATGGCTACACCTTC
CASSELAGGSRYGYTF
>.|TRBV9|.|13|TRBJ1-1
TGTGCCAGCAGCGTAGCAGCGAACACTGAAGCTTTCTTT
CASSVAANTEAFF
>.|TRBV6-6|.|14|TRBJ1-1
TGTGCCAGCAGGGTACTAGAAAGGCGGACTGAAGCTTTCTTT
CASRVLERRTEAFF
>.|TRBV9|.|16|TRBJ1-2
TGTGCCAGCAGCTTATCGGGGGCCATACTAACTAATGGCTACACCTTC
CASSLSGAILTNGYTF
>.|TRBV9|.|15|TRBJ1-1
TGTGCCAGCAGCGTAGGAGGGACGGCTGCCGCAGAAGCTTTCTTT
CASSVGGTAAAEAFF
>.|TRBV18|.|15|TRBJ1-2
TGTGCCAGCTCACCATCGTCCCAGGGAGTGCGTGGCTACACCTTC
CASSPSSQGVRGYTF
>.|TRBV7-2|.|16|TRBJ2-5
TGTGCCAGCAGCTTGCGTCGGACAGCGTTTCAAGAGACCCAGTACTTC
CASSLRRTAFQETQYF
>TRBD1|TRBV5-5|.|15|TRBJ1-1
TGTGCCAGCAGCTTGCTAGGACAGGGGACAACTGAAGCTTTCTTT
CASSLLGQGTTEAFF
>.|TRBV6-5|.|14|TRBJ1-5
TGTGCCAGCAGTTACTCCCCCCTCAATCAGCCCCAGCATTTT
CASSYSPLNQPQHF
>.|TRBV6-5|.|11|TRBJ2-1
TGTGCCAGCAGAGAAAACAATGAGCAGTTCTTC
CASRENNEQFF
>.|TRBV11-2|once|15|TRBJ1-5
TGTGCCAGCAGCTTAGGGGGTCAGTTCCCCCAGCCCCAGCATTTT
CASSLGGQFPQPQHF
>.|TRBV5-1|few|14|TRBJ1-1
TGCGCCAGCAGACCGCCAGCTATGAACACTGAAGCTTTCTTT
CASRPPAMNTEAFF
>TRBD1|TRBV12-5|.|18|TRBJ2-2
TGTGCTAGTGGTTTGACTAGGGACAGGGCCGACGTCACCGGGGAGCTGTTTTTT
CASGLTRDRADVTGELFF
>TRBD1|TRBV19|.|14|TRBJ1-3
TGTGCCAGTGGGACAGGGGCTACTGGAAACACCATATATTTT
CASGTGATGNTIYF
>.|TRBV19|.|12|TRBJ1-1
TGTGCCAGTAGTGTTAAAGGGGGGCTTGCTTTCTTT
CASSVKGGLAFF
>.|TRBV18|.|15|TRBJ2-7
TGTGCCAGCTCCCGGGAGCGCTCATACCCCTACGAGCAGTACTTC
CASSRERSYPYEQYF
>.|TRBV6-6|.|12|TRBJ2-3
TGTGCCAGCAGTTACTCGCAGGGAAAGCAGTATTTT
CASSYSQGKQYF
>TRBD1|TRBV7-3|.|15|TRBJ1-1
TGTGCCAGCAGCCTGGGACAGGGTTTGAACACTGAAGCTTTCTTT
CASSLGQGLNTEAFF
>.|TRBV11-2|once|14|TRBJ2-1
TGTGCCAGCAGCTTAGCATACGGGCTGTTGGCCCAGTTCTTC
CASSLAYGLLAQFF
>TRBD1|TRBV29-1|.|12|TRBJ2-7
TGCAGCGTTGCGACAGGGTCCTACGAGCAGTACTTC
CSVATGSYEQYF
>TRBD1|TRBV29-1|.|12|TRBJ1-1
TGCAGCGCCGCCGACGGGGACAGGTCCGCTTTCTTT
CSAADGDRSAFF
>.|TRBV6-9|.|15|TRBJ1-1
TGTGCCAGCAGGGGTCACCCCGGGATGAACACTGAAGCTTTCTTT
CASRGHPGMNTEAFF
>.|TRBV12-5|.|15|TRBJ1-2
TGTGCTAGTGGTTTGGTACGTGGGAAATACTATGGCTACACCTTC
CASGLVRGKYYGYTF
>.|TRBV6-5|.|16|TRBJ1-1
TGTGCCAGCAGTTACTCGAGGAGTCCAGCGGGCACTGAAGCTTTCTTT
CASSYSRSPAGTEAFF
>TRBD1|TRBV7-9|.|12|TRBJ1-1
TGTGCCAGCAGCAAGACAGGGATTGAAGCTTTCTTT
CASSKTGIEAFF
>TRBD1|TRBV29-1|.|16|TRBJ2-1
TGCAGCGTTGAAACTACGGACAGGGTATCCTACAATGAGCAGTTCTTC
CSVETTDRVSYNEQFF
>TRBD1|TRBV7-9|.|16|TRBJ2-2
TGTGCCAGCACCACATCCGGGACAGGGAGAGCCGGGGAGCTGTTTTTT
CASTTSGTGRAGELFF
>.|TRBV7-9|.|13|TRBJ1-3
TGTGCCAGCAGCCCGGCGGCGGGAAACACCATATATTTT
CASSPAAGNTIYF
>.|TRBV2|few|12|TRBJ1-1
TGTGCCAGCAGGGACAGCGGCTCGTCCGCTTTCTTT
CASRDSGSSAFF
>.|TRBV30|.|11|TRBJ2-1
TGTGCCTGGAGTGTCGCCGGCGAGCAGTTCTTC
CAWSVAGEQFF
>.|TRBV30|few|16|TRBJ2-2
TGTGCCTGGTATACAGAGAACAGGAGCTACACCGGGGAGCTGTTTTTT
CAWYTENRSYTGELFF
>TRBD1|TRBV4-3|once|17|TRBJ2-3
TGCGCCAGCAGCCAAGATCCGACAGGGGGCCCGAAACCGTCTCAGTATTTT
CASSQDPTGGPKPSQYF
>.|TRBV11-2|.|13|TRBJ2-7
TGTGCCAGTGAATCGGCTCTCTCCTACGAGCAGTACTTC
CASESALSYEQYF
>.|TRBV25-1|.|13|TRBJ2-7
TGTGCCAGCAGTGATGTCGCAAACTACGAGCAGTACTTC
CASSDVANYEQYF
>TRBD1|TRBV6-1|.|14|TRBJ1-1
TGTGCCAGCAGTGAAGGACAGGGGCGGACTGAAGCTTTCTTT
CASSEGQGRTEAFF
>.|TRBV29-1|.|13|TRBJ1-1
TGCAGCGCCCACAGGAGGGGTGAGACTGAAGCTTTCTTT
CSAHRRGETEAFF
>.|TRBV7-7|few|13|TRBJ2-7
TGTGCCAGCAGCCCCCGGGACGGATACGAGCAGTACTTC
CASSPRDGYEQYF
>.|TRBV7-2|.|16|TRBJ1-4
TGTGCCAGCAGCGACGCCCCAAGGCCAACTAATGAAAAACTGTTTTTT
CASSDAPRPTNEKLFF
>.|TRBV5-1|.|14|TRBJ1-2
TGCGCCAGCAGCTTACGGGGCTCTAACTATGGCTACACCTTC
CASSLRGSNYGYTF